These T cell receptor beta chains were read from a single sample in a study of blood T cell repertoires in COVID-19. The assay was immunoSEQ multiplex PCR, and TCRdb's table has in-frame clones only and misses some. The sample has 250,000 to 300,000 clones, 70% to 90% seen once. The specimen was PBMCs or T cells enriched from blood (not recorded which). The receptor set was obtained from a woman in her 30s who had recovered from COVID-19. The CDR3 runs from the conserved cysteine through the conserved F or W. The D gene is left open where the match is weak. Where a row states a size, it is once, few, many or the class of an expanded clone; other rows omit it.

d_gene,v_gene,j_gene,abundance,CDR3aa,CDR3nt
TRBD2,TRBV7-8,TRBJ2-3,-,CASSPVPPGLETDTQYF,TGTGCCAGCAGCCCCGTCCCTCCGGGACTAGAAACAGATACGCAGTATTTT
TRBD1,TRBV27,TRBJ2-7,-,CASRRDRAHEQYF,TGTGCCAGCAGGAGGGACAGGGCCCACGAGCAGTACTTC
-,TRBV27,TRBJ2-3,-,CASSLIEGASTDTQYF,TGTGCCAGCAGTTTAATTGAGGGCGCTAGCACAGATACGCAGTATTTT
-,TRBV7-6,TRBJ2-1,-,CASSSYAGRGGTNNEQFF,TGTGCCAGCAGCTCCTACGCTGGTAGAGGGGGGACTAACAATGAGCAGTTCTTC
-,TRBV7-2,TRBJ1-1,-,CASSFMGRNTEAFF,TGTGCCAGCAGCTTTATGGGGAGGAACACTGAAGCTTTCTTT
-,TRBV15,TRBJ1-4,-,CATSIRGLGEKLFF,TGTGCCACCAGCATAAGGGGCCTGGGAGAAAAACTGTTTTTT
TRBD1,TRBV5-6,TRBJ1-4,-,CASRRYDRENEKLFF,TGTGCCAGCAGGCGATATGACAGGGAGAATGAAAAACTGTTTTTT
-,TRBV15,TRBJ1-1,-,CATSQTGVMNTEAFF,TGTGCCACCAGTCAGACAGGTGTTATGAACACTGAAGCTTTCTTT
TRBD1,TRBV19,TRBJ1-1,once,CASSRTGTEAFF,TGTGCCAGTAGTAGGACAGGCACTGAAGCTTTCTTT
-,TRBV5-4,TRBJ1-2,-,CASRKGGEGEGYGYTF,TGTGCCAGCAGAAAAGGGGGGGAGGGAGAGGGCTATGGCTACACCTTC
-,TRBV7-6,TRBJ2-7,few,CASSPPDRFYEQYF,TGTGCCAGCAGCCCCCCGGACAGATTCTACGAGCAGTACTTC
-,TRBV7-8,TRBJ2-3,-,CASSLERLRADTQYF,TGTGCCAGCAGCTTAGAGAGACTCAGGGCAGATACGCAGTATTTT
TRBD1,TRBV6-5,TRBJ1-1,-,CASAGQGFEAFF,TGTGCCAGTGCGGGACAGGGCTTTGAAGCTTTCTTT
-,TRBV13,TRBJ2-7,-,CASSRSWAPYEQYF,TGTGCCAGCAGCCGCTCGTGGGCTCCTTACGAGCAGTACTTC
-,TRBV11-3,TRBJ2-1,few,CASSLGGQRNNEQFF,TGTGCCAGCAGCTTAGGGGGACAAAGGAACAATGAGCAGTTCTTC
-,TRBV6-1,TRBJ2-7,-,CASSETYSPYEQYF,TGTGCCAGCAGTGAAACTTACAGCCCCTACGAGCAGTACTTC
-,TRBV19,TRBJ1-5,-,CASSSRQTNQPQHF,TGTGCCAGTAGTAGCCGACAGACCAATCAGCCCCAGCATTTT
TRBD1,TRBV10-3,TRBJ1-2,-,CAIKGDRVGDGYTF,TGTGCCATCAAGGGGGACAGGGTCGGGGATGGCTACACCTTC
TRBD1,TRBV5-6,TRBJ1-3,-,CASSWLQGSSGNTIYF,TGTGCCAGCAGCTGGCTACAGGGGAGCTCTGGAAACACCATATATTTT
-,TRBV18,TRBJ2-7,-,CASSPDAPGLTYEQYF,TGTGCCAGCTCACCGGACGCTCCGGGACTGACCTACGAGCAGTACTTC
TRBD2,TRBV2,TRBJ2-3,-,CASRLAGPTDTQYF,TGTGCCAGCAGACTAGCGGGACCGACAGATACGCAGTATTTT
-,TRBV20-1,TRBJ2-7,-,CSGGSNEQYF,TGCAGTGGTGGTAGTAACGAGCAGTACTTC
-,TRBV7-2,TRBJ1-1,-,CASSNTRRNTEAFF,TGTGCCAGCTCCAATACACGGAGGAACACTGAAGCTTTCTTT
TRBD1,TRBV29-1,TRBJ2-5,-,CSVEKYRGREETQYF,TGCAGCGTTGAAAAGTACAGGGGGCGGGAAGAGACCCAGTACTTC
-,TRBV21-1,TRBJ1-1,-,CASSKVLGEAERTEAFF,TGTGCCAGCAGCAAAGTACTAGGGGAGGCAGAGCGCACTGAAGCTTTCTTT
TRBD1,TRBV11-3,TRBJ2-3,-,CASSLRGQGGTDTQYF,TGTGCCAGCAGTCTGAGGGGACAGGGGGGCACAGATACGCAGTATTTT
TRBD1,TRBV11-2,TRBJ1-2,-,CASSPSTGGGYGYTF,TGTGCCAGCAGCCCTTCGACAGGGGGGGGCTATGGCTACACCTTC
-,TRBV15,TRBJ1-2,-,CATSREVGSNYGYTF,TGTGCCACCAGCAGAGAGGTGGGGAGTAACTATGGCTACACCTTC
-,TRBV3-1/TRBV3-2,TRBJ1-1,-,CASSQDKPTEAFF,TGTGCCAGCAGCCAAGATAAGCCCACTGAAGCTTTCTTT
-,TRBV11-3,TRBJ2-1,-,CASSSTGSRSYNEQFF,TGTGCCAGCAGCTCCACAGGGTCGCGCTCCTACAATGAGCAGTTCTTC
TRBD1,TRBV5-5,TRBJ2-5,-,CASSYPGTVRETQYF,TGTGCCAGCAGCTACCCGGGGACAGTTCGTGAGACCCAGTACTTC
TRBD1,TRBV18,TRBJ2-7,-,CASSPLMTGGSYEQYF,TGTGCCAGCTCACCCCTAATGACAGGGGGATCCTACGAGCAGTACTTC
TRBD2,TRBV20-1,TRBJ2-3,-,CSAREPFSGRGTDTQYF,TGCAGTGCTCGTGAACCCTTTAGCGGGAGGGGCACAGATACGCAGTATTTT
-,TRBV27,TRBJ2-3,once,CASSLRRGEREYF,TGTGCCAGCAGTTTAAGGAGGGGCGAACGGGAGTATTTT
-,TRBV19,TRBJ2-7,-,CASTPGPQARAGQDEQYF,TGTGCCAGCACCCCCGGTCCCCAAGCTAGGGCAGGGCAGGACGAGCAGTACTTC
TRBD1,TRBV11-3,TRBJ1-4,-,CASTGGVNEKLFF,TGTGCCAGCACAGGGGGCGTGAATGAAAAACTGTTTTTT
-,TRBV4-3,TRBJ1-6,-,CASSQDRGSRSYNSPLHF,TGCGCCAGCAGCCAAGATAGGGGGAGTCGGTCCTATAATTCACCCCTCCACTTT
-,TRBV9,TRBJ1-3,-,CASSVFDSLSSGNTIYF,TGTGCCAGCAGCGTGTTTGACAGCCTCAGCTCTGGAAACACCATATATTTT
TRBD1,TRBV19,TRBJ1-1,-,CASRGGTGLMNTEAFF,TGTGCCAGCCGGGGGGGGACAGGGTTAATGAACACTGAAGCTTTCTTT
-,TRBV20-1,TRBJ2-4,-,CSASPQDIQYF,TGCAGTGCTAGTCCCCAGGACATTCAGTACTTC
TRBD2,TRBV27,TRBJ2-7,-,CASSFQALREGSYEQYF,TGTGCCAGCAGCTTCCAGGCCCTAAGGGAGGGGTCCTACGAGCAGTACTTC
TRBD1,TRBV5-5,TRBJ2-7,-,CASSLAGTGLLEQYF,TGTGCCAGCAGCTTAGCCGGGACAGGGCTTCTCGAGCAGTACTTC
-,TRBV4-2,TRBJ1-2,-,CASSQRLRDVNYGYTF,TGTGCCAGCAGCCAACGGTTGAGGGATGTTAACTATGGCTACACCTTC
-,TRBV19,TRBJ1-5,-,CASSIDWGGQPQHF,TGTGCCAGTAGTATTGACTGGGGCGGTCAGCCCCAGCATTTT
-,TRBV5-1,TRBJ2-7,-,CASSSLVTGDLDEQYF,TGCGCCAGCAGCTCCCTGGTGACGGGGGATCTCGACGAGCAGTACTTC
TRBD1,TRBV5-4,TRBJ1-2,once,CASSPGQGRAYGYTF,TGTGCCAGCAGCCCGGGACAGGGAAGGGCCTATGGCTACACCTTC
TRBD2,TRBV11-3,TRBJ2-1,-,CASSLEGGRTYNEQFF,TGTGCCAGCAGCTTAGAAGGCGGGAGGACGTACAATGAGCAGTTCTTC
TRBD2,TRBV2,TRBJ2-7,-,CASSQGTAGGPYEQYF,TGTGCCAGCAGTCAGGGGACAGCGGGAGGCCCCTACGAGCAGTACTTC
-,TRBV6-6,TRBJ1-1,-,CASSPPRRATSLSSTEAFF,TGTGCCAGCAGTCCCCCCAGGAGGGCCACATCCCTGTCCTCCACTGAAGCTTTCTTT
TRBD1,TRBV24-1,TRBJ2-2,-,CATRGTTGGAGELFF,TGTGCCACCAGAGGGACCACAGGGGGCGCCGGGGAGCTGTTTTTT
-,TRBV19,TRBJ1-5,-,CASSIGQGRSNQPQHF,TGTGCCAGTAGTATTGGTCAGGGTAGGAGCAATCAGCCCCAGCATTTT
TRBD1,TRBV7-9,TRBJ1-2,-,CASSLGTGDYGYTF,TGTGCCAGCAGCTTAGGGACAGGGGACTATGGCTACACCTTC
TRBD1,TRBV2,TRBJ2-2,-,CASRHRGTEVTGELFF,TGTGCCAGCAGGCACAGGGGGACGGAAGTCACCGGGGAGCTGTTTTTT
TRBD2,TRBV5-1,TRBJ2-1,-,CASSSEGGKGHSGEDNYNEQFF,TGCGCCAGCAGCTCTGAAGGAGGAAAAGGCCATAGCGGGGAAGACAACTACAATGAGCAGTTCTTC
-,TRBV6-5,TRBJ2-1,-,CASSYGIGVPPNEQFF,TGTGCCAGCAGTTACGGAATCGGGGTTCCTCCCAATGAGCAGTTCTTC